Shown below are 16 T cell receptor beta chains from a single sample sequenced in a study of technical replicates of blood from several donors. Repertoires were generated with immunoSEQ multiplex PCR, while TCRdb's copy carries only in-frame clones and drops some. The sample contains about 82,000 clones, roughly 95% of which appear only once. The sequencing sample was made of T cells isolated from PBMCs. These receptors all come from a human donor in good health.

V gene TRBV27 combines with J gene TRBJ2-1; 9 positions match TRBD2. CDR1 and CDR2 (germline): MNHEY, SMNVEV (reference sequence). The CDR3 is made up of 15 amino acids. Unmatched junction bases numbered 3, after V lost 2 bases and J lost 4 bases. CDR3 amino acids: CASSLAGGNYNEQFF. DNA for the CDR3: TGTGCCAGCAGTTTAGCGGGAGGGAATTACAATGAGCAGTTCTTC.

The count of this clone is one. This chain links TRBV5-1 with TRBJ2-1, with TRBD1 identical over 8 bases. V shed 3 bases and J 4 bases; nucleotides not matched to a gene: 6. CDR1 is SGHRS and CDR2 is YFSETQ in the germline V gene. This CDR3 region has 15 residues. CDR3 bases: TGCGCCAGCAGCTCCCAGGGGGCCCCTTACAATGAGCAGTTCTTC. This gives the protein CASSSQGAPYNEQFF.

The V gene is TRBV5-6, the J gene TRBJ2-3; 7 bases map to TRBD1. V was clipped by 2 bases and J by 3 bases; unmatched bases: 3. The CDR3 totals 14 residues. Per the germline V gene, CDR1 is SGHDT and CDR2 is YYEEEE. CDR3 coding DNA: TGTGCCAGCAGCTTTTTACAGGGGACAGATACGCAGTATTTT. Translation: CASSFLQGTDTQYF.

The chain recombines TRBV6-5 with TRBJ2-7; 8 nucleotides line up with TRBD2. CDR1 and CDR2 from the germline V gene are MNHEY and SVGAGI. The V segment lost 4 bases and the J segment 3 bases; nucleotides outside the gene matches: 11. The CDR3 consists of 16 residues. CDR3 in amino acids: CASSLRSGGRGYEQYF. The CDR3 nucleotides are TGTGCCAGCAGTTTGCGTTCGGGAGGGCGGGGCTACGAGCAGTACTTC.

The chain couples TRBV7-2 to TRBJ1-1; the D is unclear. The V gene's germline CDR1 is SGHTA and CDR2 FQGNSA. The V end was cut by 2 bases, the J end by 4 bases, with 11 bases between. This CDR3 is 14 amino acids long. CDR3 in amino acids: CASSLYGVGTEAFF. Here the CDR3 DNA reads TGTGCCAGCAGCTTATACGGGGTGGGCACTGAAGCTTTCTTT.

The chain has TRBV28 and TRBJ1-5; D gene uncertain. Looked up from germline, CDR1 is MDHEN and CDR2 is SYDVKM. V lost 5 bases and J 4 bases, leaving 21 bases between the germline ends. The CDR3 is 17 residues long. CDR3 protein: CASSPRLATGKNQPQHF. For the CDR3, the DNA is TGTGCCAGCAGTCCGAGACTCGCGACCGGAAAAAATCAGCCCCAGCATTTT.

The V call is TRBV28, the J call TRBJ1-1; the D is unclear. The CDR3 contains 15 residues. The V and J ends lost 6 bases and 0 bases respectively, with 14 bases between them. Germline CDR1 reads MDHEN; CDR2 reads SYDVKM. The CDR3 bases are TGTGCCAGCAGATACAATATTAACATGAACACTGAAGCTTTCTTT. As protein: CASRYNINMNTEAFF.

The rearrangement links TRBV11-2 to TRBJ1-4; no definite D call. V lost 2 bases and J 7 bases, leaving 8 bases between the germline ends. This CDR3 is built from 13 residues. CDR1 is SGHAT, CDR2 FQNNGV, per germline. CDR3 sequence reads: CASSLFQAEKLFF. The DNA for the CDR3 is TGTGCCAGCAGCTTATTCCAGGCTGAAAAACTGTTTTTT.

This chain uses TRBV18 with TRBJ2-1; TRBD1 aligns across 7 bases. Per germline, CDR1 KGHSH and CDR2 LQKENI. With V trimmed by 4 bases and J by 0 bases, 6 bases remained unmatched. This CDR3 has 16 residues. The CDR3 region is CASSLGTASSYNEQFF. In nucleotides, the CDR3 is TGTGCCAGCTCACTTGGGACAGCGAGCTCCTACAATGAGCAGTTCTTC.

The gene calls are TRBV7-3 and TRBJ2-1, with 7 bases aligning to TRBD2. CDR1 is SGHTA and CDR2 is FQGTGA in the germline V gene. V lost 1 base to trimming and J lost 1 base; unmatched junction nucleotides: 1. CDR3 size: 15 residues. The CDR3, as DNA: TGTGCCAGCAGCTTAAAAGCGGGATCCTACAATGAGCAGTTCTTC. This sequence encodes CASSLKAGSYNEQFF.

J is TRBJ2-7 and V is TRBV29-1, with a tentative D call TRBD2 (7 bases). Germline V gives CDR1 SQVTM, CDR2 ANQGSEA. This CDR3 comprises 13 residues. The ends were cut back, 7 bases at V and 3 bases at J, with 16 bases in the middle. The CDR3 nucleotides read TGCAGCGCAAGGGGGGGTAGGGACTACGAGCAGTACTTC. The encoded protein is CSARGGRDYEQYF.

V and J are TRBV27 and TRBJ2-3; D may be TRBD1 (5 bases). CDR3 length: 13 residues. The germline gives CDR1 MNHEY, CDR2 SMNVEV (reference sequence). V was shortened by 1 base and J by 4 bases, with 6 bases between the two germline ends. CDR3 region: CASSLLGADTQYF. The DNA of the CDR3 is TGTGCCAGCAGTTTATTAGGGGCAGATACGCAGTATTTT.

The genes are TRBV23-1 and TRBJ2-7, with D perhaps matching TRBD2 (5 bases). TRBV23-1 has ORF status, its function being uncertain. The CDR3 totals 15 residues. Trimming took off 0 bases at V and 3 bases at J, with 12 bases between the two ends. The CDR3 spells CASSQSSTGIYEQYF. In DNA form, the CDR3 reads TGCGCCAGCAGTCAATCGTCGACGGGGATCTACGAGCAGTACTTC.

This chain uses TRBV2 with TRBJ2-1; 7 bases fit TRBD2. J was trimmed by 7 bases and V by 11 bases; bases with no gene match: 2. CDR1 and CDR2 from the germline V gene are SNHLY and FYNNEI. The CDR3 has 10 amino acids. CDR3 coding DNA: TGTGCCGGGGGGGAAAATGAGCAGTTCTTC. This gives the protein CAGGENEQFF.

This clone was seen just once. The rearrangement joins TRBV7-3 to TRBJ1-1; TRBD1 might be the D (5 bases). Germline CDR1 reads SGHTA; CDR2 reads FQGTGA. CDR3 length equals 15 residues. Trimming removed 2 bases from V and 1 base from J, with 11 bases in between. In DNA form, the CDR3 reads TGTGCCAGCAGCTTAGGTGGGGCAGGGAACACTGAAGCTTTCTTT. Translated, it gives CASSLGGAGNTEAFF.

This chain uses TRBV6-5 with TRBJ2-7, with D tentatively TRBD1 (6 bases). Trimming cost V 6 bases and J 2 bases, with 8 bases left between them. The germline gives CDR1 MNHEY, CDR2 SVGAGI. The CDR3 is 12 residues long. CDR3 amino acids: CASRRQAYEQYF. In DNA form, the CDR3 reads TGTGCCAGCAGGAGACAGGCCTACGAGCAGTACTTC.